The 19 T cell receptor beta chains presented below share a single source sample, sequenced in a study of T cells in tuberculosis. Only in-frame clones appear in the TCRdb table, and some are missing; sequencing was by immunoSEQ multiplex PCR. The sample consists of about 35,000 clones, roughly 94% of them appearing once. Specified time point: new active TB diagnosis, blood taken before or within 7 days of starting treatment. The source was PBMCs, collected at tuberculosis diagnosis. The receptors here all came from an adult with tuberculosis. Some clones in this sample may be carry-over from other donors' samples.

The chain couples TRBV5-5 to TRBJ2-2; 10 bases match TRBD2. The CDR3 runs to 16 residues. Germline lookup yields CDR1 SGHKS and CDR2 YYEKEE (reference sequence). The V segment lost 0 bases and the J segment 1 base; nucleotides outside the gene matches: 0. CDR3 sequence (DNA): TGTGCCAGCAGCTTGGCTAGCGGGGGGAACACCGGGGAGCTGTTTTTT. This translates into CASSLASGGNTGELFF.

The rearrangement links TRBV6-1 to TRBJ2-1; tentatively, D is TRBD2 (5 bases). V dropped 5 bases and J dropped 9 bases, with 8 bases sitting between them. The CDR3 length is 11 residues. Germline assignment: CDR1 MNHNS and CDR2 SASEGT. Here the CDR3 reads CASSPRGEQFF. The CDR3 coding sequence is TGTGCCAGCAGTCCTCGGGGTGAGCAGTTCTTC.

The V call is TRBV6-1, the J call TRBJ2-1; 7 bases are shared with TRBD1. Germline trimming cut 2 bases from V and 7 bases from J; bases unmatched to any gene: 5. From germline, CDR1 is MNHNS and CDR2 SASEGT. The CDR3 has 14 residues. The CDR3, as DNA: TGTGCCAGCAGTGAACGGGACAGAGGGAATGAGCAGTTCTTC. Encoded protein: CASSERDRGNEQFF.

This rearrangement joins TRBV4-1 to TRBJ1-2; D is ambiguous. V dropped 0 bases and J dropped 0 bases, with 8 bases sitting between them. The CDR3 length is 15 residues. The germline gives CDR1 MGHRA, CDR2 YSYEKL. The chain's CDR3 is CASSQDVSANYGYTF. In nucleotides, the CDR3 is TGCGCCAGCAGCCAAGATGTGTCAGCTAACTATGGCTACACCTTC.

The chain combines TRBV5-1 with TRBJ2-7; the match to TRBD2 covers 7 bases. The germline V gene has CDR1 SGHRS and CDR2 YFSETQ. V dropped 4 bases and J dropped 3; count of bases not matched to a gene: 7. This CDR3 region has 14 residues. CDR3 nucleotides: TGCGCCAGCAGCCCAGGACTAGAAGGCTACGAGCAGTACTTC. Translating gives CASSPGLEGYEQYF.

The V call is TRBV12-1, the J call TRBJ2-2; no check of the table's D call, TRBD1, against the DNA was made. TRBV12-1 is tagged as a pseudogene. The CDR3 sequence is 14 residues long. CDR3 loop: CASTTQGFTGELFF. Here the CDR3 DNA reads TGTGCCAGCACCACCCAGGGGTTCACCGGGGAGCTGTTTTTT.

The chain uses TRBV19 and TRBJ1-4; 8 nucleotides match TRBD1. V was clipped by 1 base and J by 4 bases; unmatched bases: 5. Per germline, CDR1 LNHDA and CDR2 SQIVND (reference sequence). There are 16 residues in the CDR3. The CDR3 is CASSIARTGNNEKLFF. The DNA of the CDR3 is TGTGCCAGTAGTATAGCTAGGACAGGGAATAATGAAAAACTGTTTTTT.

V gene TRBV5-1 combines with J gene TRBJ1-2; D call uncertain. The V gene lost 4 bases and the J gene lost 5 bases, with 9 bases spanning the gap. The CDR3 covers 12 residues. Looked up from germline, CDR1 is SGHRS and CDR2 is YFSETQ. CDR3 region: CASSGQEYGYTF. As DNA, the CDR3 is TGCGCCAGCAGCGGTCAGGAATATGGCTACACCTTC.

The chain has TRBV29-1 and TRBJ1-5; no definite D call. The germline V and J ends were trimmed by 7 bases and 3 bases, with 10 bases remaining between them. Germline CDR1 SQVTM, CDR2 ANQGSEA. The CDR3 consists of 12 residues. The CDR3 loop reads CSAGSSNQPQHF. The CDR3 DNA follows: TGCAGCGCCGGGAGTTCCAATCAGCCCCAGCATTTT.

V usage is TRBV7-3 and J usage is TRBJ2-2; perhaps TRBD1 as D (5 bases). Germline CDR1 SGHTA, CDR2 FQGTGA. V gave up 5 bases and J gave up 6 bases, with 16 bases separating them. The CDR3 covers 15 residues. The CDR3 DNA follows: TGTGCCAGCAGCCCGGTTTGGGGCTCGGCCGGGGAGCTGTTTTTT. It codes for CASSPVWGSAGELFF.

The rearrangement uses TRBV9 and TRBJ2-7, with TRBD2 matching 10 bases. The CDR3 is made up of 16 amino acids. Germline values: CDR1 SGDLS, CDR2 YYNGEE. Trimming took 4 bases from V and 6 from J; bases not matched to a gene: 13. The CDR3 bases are TGTGCCAGCAGCAGTAGGCAAGCGGGGGGGCTTGTCGAGCAGTACTTC. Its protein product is CASSSRQAGGLVEQYF.

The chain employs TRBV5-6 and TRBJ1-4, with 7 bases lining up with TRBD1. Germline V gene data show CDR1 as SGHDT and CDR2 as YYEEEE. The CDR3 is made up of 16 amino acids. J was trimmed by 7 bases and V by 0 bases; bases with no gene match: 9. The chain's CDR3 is CASSLATGRYSEKLFF. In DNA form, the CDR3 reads TGTGCCAGCAGCTTGGCGACAGGGCGTTATAGTGAAAAACTGTTTTTT.

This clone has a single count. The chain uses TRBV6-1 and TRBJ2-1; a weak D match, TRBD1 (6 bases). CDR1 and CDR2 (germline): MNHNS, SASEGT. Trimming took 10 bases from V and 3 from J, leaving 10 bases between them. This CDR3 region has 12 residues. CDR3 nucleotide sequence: TGTGCCACATGGACAGACTACAATGAGCAGTTCTTC. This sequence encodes CATWTDYNEQFF.

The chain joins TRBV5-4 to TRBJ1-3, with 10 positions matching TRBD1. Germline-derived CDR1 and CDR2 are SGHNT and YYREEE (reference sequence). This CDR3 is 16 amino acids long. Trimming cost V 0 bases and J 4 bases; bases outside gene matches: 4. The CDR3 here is CASSLGQGAKGNTIYF. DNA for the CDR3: TGTGCCAGCAGCTTGGGACAGGGGGCGAAGGGAAACACCATATATTTT.

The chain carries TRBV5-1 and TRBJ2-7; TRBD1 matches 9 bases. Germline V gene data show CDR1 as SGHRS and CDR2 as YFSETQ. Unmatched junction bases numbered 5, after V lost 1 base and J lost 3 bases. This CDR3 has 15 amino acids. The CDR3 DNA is TGCGCCAGCAGCTTGTCGACAGGGGGTCACTACGAGCAGTACTTC. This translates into CASSLSTGGHYEQYF.

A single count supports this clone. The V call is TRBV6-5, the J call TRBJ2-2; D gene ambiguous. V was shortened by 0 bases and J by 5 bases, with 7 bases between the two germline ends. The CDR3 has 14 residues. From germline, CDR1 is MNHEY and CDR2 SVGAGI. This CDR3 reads CASSYSRQTGELFF. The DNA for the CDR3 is TGTGCCAGCAGTTACTCGAGGCAAACCGGGGAGCTGTTTTTT.

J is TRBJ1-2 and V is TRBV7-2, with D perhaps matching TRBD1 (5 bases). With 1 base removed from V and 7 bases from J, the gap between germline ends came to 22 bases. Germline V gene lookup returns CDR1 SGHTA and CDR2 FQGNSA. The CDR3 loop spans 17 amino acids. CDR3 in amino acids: CASSLDPGPSFKGGYTF. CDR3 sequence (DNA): TGTGCCAGCAGCTTAGATCCAGGGCCCTCTTTCAAGGGTGGCTACACCTTC.

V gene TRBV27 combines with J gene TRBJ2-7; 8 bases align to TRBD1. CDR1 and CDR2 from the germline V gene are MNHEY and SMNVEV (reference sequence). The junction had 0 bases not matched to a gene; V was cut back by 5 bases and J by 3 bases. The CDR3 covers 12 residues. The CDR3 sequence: CASSTGGYEQYF. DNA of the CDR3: TGTGCCAGCAGTACAGGGGGCTACGAGCAGTACTTC.

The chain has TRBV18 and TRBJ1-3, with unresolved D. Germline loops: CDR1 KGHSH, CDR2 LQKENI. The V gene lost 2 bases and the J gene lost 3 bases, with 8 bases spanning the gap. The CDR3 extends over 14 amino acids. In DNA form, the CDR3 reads TGTGCCAGCTCACCAGGAGATTATGGAAACACCATATATTTT. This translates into CASSPGDYGNTIYF. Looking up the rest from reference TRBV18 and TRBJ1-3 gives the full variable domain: NAGVMQNPRHLVRRRGQEARLRCSPMKGHSHVYWYRQLPEEGLKFMVYLQKENIIDESGMPKERFSAEFPKEGPSILRIQQVVRGDSAAYFCASSPGDYGNTIYFGEGSWLTVV.